The 11 T cell receptor beta chains presented below share a single source sample, sequenced in a study of T cells after yellow fever vaccination. TCRdb ran MiXCR on the 5' RACE reads and lists one entry per CDR3 protein. The sample includes 550,000 to 750,000 distinct CDR3 sequences, less than 15% seen only once; the top ten take about 14%. The sequenced sample was PBMCs, obtained on the day of the yellow fever booster vaccination. The receptors were sampled from a man aged 30 to 39 who received the YFV17D yellow fever vaccine.

V gene TRBV29-1 combines with J gene TRBJ1-1; D not resolved. Trimming removed 6 bases from V and 3 bases from J, with 5 bases in between. The CDR3 is made up of 10 amino acids. Germline CDR1 SQVTM, CDR2 ANQGSEA. CDR3 bases: TGCAGCGTAAGCTACACTGAAGCTTTCTTT. Protein product: CSVSYTEAFF.

This clonotype was seen more than once but under ten times. The chain couples TRBV6-1 to TRBJ2-3, with D hard to call. The length of the CDR3 is 15 residues. Trimming took off 8 bases at V and 0 bases at J, with 15 bases between the two ends. Per germline, CDR1 MNHNS and CDR2 SASEGT. The CDR3 protein is CASRRSTPSTDTQYF. The CDR3 DNA sequence: TGTGCCAGCCGAAGATCCACTCCTAGCACAGATACGCAGTATTTT.

There are a few counts of this clonotype. The V gene is TRBV6-1, the J gene TRBJ2-2; 14 bases are shared with TRBD2. The ends lost 4 bases at V and 5 bases at J; junction bases unmatched: 12. The CDR3 contains 19 residues. Per germline, CDR1 MNHNS and CDR2 SASEGT. CDR3 loop: CASSVGGLAGVKETGELFF. CDR3 sequence (DNA): TGTGCCAGCAGTGTCGGGGGACTAGCGGGAGTTAAGGAGACCGGGGAGCTGTTTTTT.

This clonotype showed up just a few times. The V gene is TRBV15, the J gene TRBJ2-7; D might be TRBD2 (6 bases). The CDR3 spans 12 residues. The germline CDR1 and CDR2 sequences are LNHNV and YYDKDF (reference sequence). V dropped 5 bases and J dropped 12 bases, with 17 bases sitting between them. This CDR3 reads CATSDQRRGVYF. In DNA form, the CDR3 reads TGTGCCACCAGCGACCAGCGGAGGGGAGTGTACTTC.

This rearrangement joins TRBV7-2 to TRBJ2-7; 7 bases are shared with TRBD1. Germline V gene sequence: CDR1 SGHTA, CDR2 FQGNSA. Trimming at V came to 2 bases and at J to 0 bases, leaving 4 bases not matched to a gene. The CDR3 extends over 15 amino acids. CDR3 amino acids: CASSLWGTVSYEQYF. Here the CDR3 DNA reads TGTGCCAGCAGCTTATGGGGGACAGTCTCCTACGAGCAGTACTTC.

The rearrangement links TRBV27 to TRBJ2-5; D is perhaps TRBD2 (5 bases). CDR1 is MNHEY, CDR2 SMNVEV, per germline (reference sequence). The germline V and J ends were trimmed by 6 bases and 5 bases, with 16 bases remaining between them. The CDR3 sequence is 14 residues long. The chain's CDR3 is CASSHSGEWETQYF. The CDR3 nucleotides read TGTGCCAGCAGCCACTCCGGGGAGTGGGAGACCCAGTACTTC.

J is TRBJ2-2 and V is TRBV4-3; D is uncertain. Per germline, CDR1 LGHNA and CDR2 YSLEER. The V and J ends lost 2 bases and 6 bases respectively, with 16 bases between them. The CDR3 has 16 residues. As DNA, the CDR3 is TGCGCCAGCAGCCAAATGGAGACTCAAAACTCCGGGGAGCTGTTTTTT. The encoded protein is CASSQMETQNSGELFF.

To note about this clonotype: One junction end does not reproduce the germline sequence, and a read error may be involved. The gene calls are TRBV20-1 and TRBJ2-1, with 8 bases aligning to TRBD2. From germline, CDR1 is DFQATT and CDR2 SNEGSKA (reference sequence). This CDR3 is 16 amino acids long. CDR3 coding DNA: TGCTGTGCTAGAGTCTTAGACGGGAGCGGGAGAAATGAGCAGTTCTTC. This gives the protein CCARVLDGSGRNEQFF.

The chain's CDR3 is CASSAGGGLGKLFF. CDR3 in DNA: TGTGCCAGCAGCGCTGGGGGTGGGTTAGGAAAACTGTTTTTT. V gene TRBV7-2 combines with J gene TRBJ1-4; D perhaps matches TRBD1 (5 bases). CDR3 length equals 14 residues. From germline, CDR1 is SGHTA and CDR2 FQGNSA. The V and J ends lost 5 bases and 10 bases respectively, with 17 bases between them.

This chain joins TRBV7-9 and TRBJ2-7; 9 nucleotides match TRBD1. The J segment lost 3 bases and the V segment lost 3 bases, leaving 3 bases of the junction unmatched. There are 14 residues in the CDR3. Germline V gives CDR1 SEHNR, CDR2 FQNEAQ (reference sequence). The CDR3 protein is CASSLGQGYYEQYF. The CDR3 DNA reads TGTGCCAGCAGCTTGGGACAGGGATACTACGAGCAGTACTTC.

This clonotype appeared a few times. This chain links TRBV20-1 with TRBJ2-3; TRBD2 aligns across 8 bases. Germline V gene sequence: CDR1 DFQATT, CDR2 SNEGSKA (reference sequence). J gave up 1 base and V 8 bases, and 5 bases lay outside the gene matches. The CDR3 covers 13 residues. The CDR3: CSPPSGRTDTQYF. The CDR3 nucleotides are TGCAGTCCACCTAGCGGGCGCACAGATACGCAGTATTTT.